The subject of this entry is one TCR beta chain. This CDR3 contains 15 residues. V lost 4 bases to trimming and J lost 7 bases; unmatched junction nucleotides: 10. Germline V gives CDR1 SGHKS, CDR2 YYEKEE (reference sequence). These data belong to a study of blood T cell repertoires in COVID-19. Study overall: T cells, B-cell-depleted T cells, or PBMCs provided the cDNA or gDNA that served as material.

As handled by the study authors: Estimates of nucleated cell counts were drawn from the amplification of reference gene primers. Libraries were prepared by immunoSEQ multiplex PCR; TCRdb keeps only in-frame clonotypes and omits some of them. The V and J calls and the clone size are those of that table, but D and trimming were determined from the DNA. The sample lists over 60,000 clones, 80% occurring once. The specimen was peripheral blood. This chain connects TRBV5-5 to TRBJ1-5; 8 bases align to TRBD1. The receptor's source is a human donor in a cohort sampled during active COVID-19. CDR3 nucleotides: TGTGCCAGCAGCCTAGGACAGGGATCGGGGCAGCCCCAGCATTTT. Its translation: CASSLGQGSGQPQHF.